The clone carrying this TCR beta chain has at least ten counts. The antigen remains unidentified. The sample is drawn from a study of T-cell memory formation after mild COVID-19. Overall study: TCR clusters were largely donor specific. Points from the study as a whole: There were some responding clones in pre-infection memory, which suggested that cross-reactive memory had joined.

The J segment lost 2 bases and the V segment lost 3 bases, leaving 1 base of the junction unmatched. The CDR3 contains 16 residues. Germline V gives CDR1 SNHLY, CDR2 FYNNEI. Constant-segment primers served in 5'RACE that generated TCR alpha and TCR beta cDNA libraries bearing sample barcodes and UMIs. MiXCR, applied by TCRdb to the 5' RACE reads, yields one record per CDR3 protein. This table holds about 350,000 distinct CDR3 sequences, roughly an eighth found once. The rearrangement uses TRBV2 and TRBJ2-6, with TRBD1 identical over 10 bases. The sequencing sample was made of PBMCs or a T cell subset sorted from them (not recorded which). The clonotype comes from a man aged 18-30 years who had mild COVID-19 (a few samples of this study predate the infection). Cell type and time point are not known. The chain's CDR3 is CASSEGQGPGANVLTF. CDR3 coding DNA: TGTGCCAGCAGTGAGGGACAGGGGCCTGGGGCCAACGTCCTGACTTTC.